This paragraph reports one TCR beta chain. Which antigen it targets is not known. Base qualities were left out, and no much larger clone turns up one base away. Taken from cysteine to phenylalanine, the CDR3 has 15 residues. Only CDR3 DNA remains: 45 bases, in frame from the first base. At the junction V is shortened by 7 bases and J by 3 bases; bases outside the gene matches: 6. RNA was extracted using the RNeasy kit, and about 0.45 to 1 microgram was reverse transcribed with random hexamers. The immunoSEQ multiplex PCR assay, covering 54 Vbeta and 13 Jbeta segments, was used to amplify TCR beta CDR3 regions. Bias from PCR amplification was corrected by using a synthetic template baseline for primer optimization and for computational correction. The authors' analysis ran thus. Reads were annotated to V, D and J genes per IMGT and analyzed with immunoSEQ Analyzer, keeping only productive sequences. To calculate clonality, Shannon entropy was normalized by log2 of the number of productive unique sequences and then subtracted from one. For each patient and control, public and private clones were evaluated within the 100 most prevalent clones. Clones were defined as Susac-specific if absent from the healthy and MS cohorts, from around 1,000 published viral clones and from other ImmuneACCESS disease sequences. TCRdb trimmed the raw reads at Q25, called clones with MiXCR and kept productive beta chains. Every distinct CDR3 protein forms one entry, paired with its most common genes and DNA. These V and J calls rely on TCRdb rather than the paper's analysis. This sample holds fewer than 150,000 distinct CDR3 sequences; 85% to 95% were observed only once. The ten most abundant clones make up roughly 0.2% of the sample.

High-throughput TCR beta sequencing profiled peripheral blood CD8+ and CD4+ T cells from healthy donors, Susac syndrome patients and multiple sclerosis patients. The Susac syndrome patients fulfilled recently defined diagnostic criteria for definite or probable disease. Bulk CD8+ and CD4+ T cells were purified magnetically by negative isolation, whereas CD8+ TEMRA cells were enriched by FACS. Blood was drawn into EDTA tubes, processed within 24 hours, and PBMCs were isolated by density gradient centrifugation. PBMCs destined for TCR sequencing were cryopreserved in liquid nitrogen and later thawed in a 37 °C water bath. Purity of sorted or isolated CD4+, CD8+ and CD8+ TEMRA cells was at least 90%. These data belong to a study of CD8 T cells in Susac syndrome (dated by TCRdb to the late 2010s). Background on the whole study: Of the Susac syndrome patients who were sequenced, six had clinically active disease and roughly eight were in clinical remission. The study compared CD8+ T cell repertoire clonality among 12 healthy donors, about 14 Susac syndrome patients and roughly 16 multiple sclerosis patients. At blood withdrawal, Susac syndrome patients were either therapy-naive, taking corticosteroids (in some cases with IVIg as well), or taking IVIg alone. The study used repertoire sequencing to test whether antigen drove CD8+ T cell activation and differentiation in Susac syndrome.

Overall study results and their limits: The number of individuals in the TCR sequencing and HLA analysis was recognized as being relatively small. Sixteen and five Susac-specific public clones were found in the total CD8+ and CD8+ TEMRA repertoires, respectively. CD8+ repertoires in Susac syndrome showed clonal expansion, which was highest in CD8+ TEMRA cells and was greater in clinically active patients than in remitting patients.

The source of this sequence is a human donor with Susac syndrome. The V gene is TRBV12-3 or TRBV12-4 and the J gene is TRBJ2-3; 11 of the junction bases match TRBD2. The sequencing input was CD8+ T cells from PBMCs. CDR3 loop: CASNLLAGVTDTQYF. The sequenced DNA: TGTGCCAGCAACCTACTAGCGGGAGTGACAGATACGCAGTATTTT.